The 28 T cell receptor beta chains below come from one sample, sequenced in a study of blood T cell repertoires in COVID-19. Generated by immunoSEQ multiplex PCR, the TCRdb table keeps only in-frame clones and is missing some. Among some 42,000 clones listed, about 88% were seen once. The specimen was peripheral blood. These receptors all stem from a human donor in a cohort sampled during active COVID-19.

This clone appeared once. The V call is TRBV10-3, the J call TRBJ1-1; tentative D call: TRBD1 (5 bases). Trimming removed 4 bases from V and 0 bases from J, with 15 bases in between. Germline-derived CDR1 and CDR2 are ENHRY and SYGVKD. The CDR3 runs to 16 residues. CDR3: CAISASRADMNTEAFF. CDR3 sequence (DNA): TGTGCCATCAGTGCGTCCAGGGCCGATATGAACACTGAAGCTTTCTTT.

The genes are TRBV5-4 and TRBJ1-3; D might be TRBD1 (6 bases). Trimming stripped 1 base from V and 4 bases from J, with 12 bases between. Germline values: CDR1 SGHNT, CDR2 YYREEE (reference sequence). The CDR3 loop spans 15 amino acids. CDR3 sequence (DNA): TGTGCCAGCAGCTTGAACAGGGCGAACGGAAACACCATATATTTT. Translated, it gives CASSLNRANGNTIYF.

The chain carries TRBV6-1 and TRBJ1-5, with D possibly matching TRBD1 (5 bases). CDR1 and CDR2 (germline): MNHNS, SASEGT. CDR3 size: 18 residues. Trimming left V 4 bases short and J 2 bases short, with 21 bases between. The CDR3 sequence is CASSVREGYVRRNQPQHF. CDR3 in DNA: TGTGCCAGCAGTGTTAGGGAGGGGTACGTTCGTCGCAATCAGCCCCAGCATTTT.

This clone turned up a few times. This chain uses TRBV5-5 with TRBJ2-7, with D perhaps matching TRBD1 (6 bases). Germline V CDR1 and CDR2: SGHKS, YYEKEE (reference sequence). This CDR3 spans 14 amino acids. V gave up 2 bases and J gave up 5 bases, with 14 bases separating them. CDR3 loop: CASSFGQGFNEQYF. The CDR3 DNA reads TGTGCCAGCAGCTTCGGGCAGGGGTTTAACGAGCAGTACTTC.

The chain joins TRBV7-9 to TRBJ2-2; maybe TRBD2 (5 bases). Germline-derived CDR1 and CDR2 are SEHNR and FQNEAQ (reference sequence). The CDR3 extends over 14 amino acids. Trimming removed 3 bases from V and 3 bases from J, with 8 bases in between. CDR3 sequence (DNA): TGTGCCAGCAGCTTCCTAGCTGACACCGGGGAGCTGTTTTTT. Its translation: CASSFLADTGELFF.

The chain carries TRBV5-4 and TRBJ1-2; D remains unclear. CDR1 and CDR2 from the germline V gene are SGHNT and YYREEE (reference sequence). There are 13 residues in the CDR3. V lost 2 bases and J 2 bases, leaving 7 bases between the germline ends. DNA for the CDR3: TGTGCCAGCAGCTTTGAGTCAAACTATGGCTACACCTTC. It encodes CASSFESNYGYTF.

The V gene is TRBV6-1, the J gene TRBJ2-3; TRBD2 aligns across 13 bases. This CDR3 comprises 15 residues. The junction had 1 base not matched to a gene; V was cut back by 2 bases and J by 5 bases. Germline CDR1 is MNHNS and CDR2 is SASEGT. CDR3 coding DNA: TGTGCCAGCAGTGAAACTAGCGGGGGGGTAGATACGCAGTATTTT. It is translated as CASSETSGGVDTQYF.

V is TRBV6-5 and J is TRBJ2-2; TRBD2 might be the D (6 bases). V was trimmed by 4 bases and J by 9 bases, leaving 9 bases between them. Germline V gene sequence: CDR1 MNHEY, CDR2 SVGAGI. This CDR3 has 12 amino acids. CDR3 in amino acids: CASSSSVRELFF. CDR3 nucleotide sequence: TGTGCCAGCAGTTCTAGCGTCCGGGAGCTGTTTTTT.

Here the CDR3 DNA reads TGTGCCAGTAGATTAACGGGGAACTATGGCTACACCTTC. Translation gives CASRLTGNYGYTF. The gene calls are TRBV19 and TRBJ1-2; D is uncertain. This CDR3 is 13 amino acids long. V gave up 6 bases and J gave up 2 bases, with 10 bases separating them. Germline lookup yields CDR1 LNHDA and CDR2 SQIVND (reference sequence).

This clone was counted a few times. The chain employs TRBV18 and TRBJ1-3; 8 positions match TRBD1. The J segment lost 1 base and the V segment lost 3 bases, leaving 5 bases of the junction unmatched. The CDR3 spans 16 residues. Germline V lookup: CDR1 KGHSH, CDR2 LQKENI. Here the CDR3 reads CASSPRTGTSGNTIYF. The CDR3 bases are TGTGCCAGCTCACCGAGGACAGGGACTTCTGGAAACACCATATATTTT. Drawing the rest from reference TRBV18 and TRBJ1-3, the complete variable domain is NAGVMQNPRHLVRRRGQEARLRCSPMKGHSHVYWYRQLPEEGLKFMVYLQKENIIDESGMPKERFSAEFPKEGPSILRIQQVVRGDSAAYFCASSPRTGTSGNTIYFGEGSWLTVV.

The gene calls are TRBV4-2 and TRBJ1-1; the D gene is possibly TRBD1 (5 bases). Trimming shortened V by 0 bases and J by 7 bases, and 15 bases separated the two germline ends. The length of the CDR3 is 15 residues. CDR1 is LGHNA and CDR2 is YNFKEQ in the germline V gene. In DNA, the CDR3 is TGTGCCAGCAGCCAAGAGTCTCGTGGGGCAGGTGAAGCTTTCTTT. It translates to CASSQESRGAGEAFF.

DNA of the CDR3: TGTGCCAGCAGCCAAACAGGGACAGGGCGGACCGGGGAGCTGTTTTTT. Translation: CASSQTGTGRTGELFF. The chain carries TRBV3-1 (or the pseudogene TRBV3-2) and TRBJ2-2; 9 bases match TRBD1. This CDR3 comprises 16 residues. Germline values: CDR1 LGHDT, CDR2 YNNKEL (reference sequence). The V and J ends lost 2 bases and 5 bases, in that order; junction bases with no gene match: 6.

The CDR3 is CASIPNTGELFF. CDR3 nucleotide sequence: TGTGCCAGCATCCCAAACACCGGGGAGCTGTTTTTT. V is TRBV2 and J is TRBJ2-2; D is uncertain. Trimming removed 7 bases from V and 2 bases from J, with 5 bases in between. Looked up from germline, CDR1 is SNHLY and CDR2 is FYNNEI. The CDR3 extends over 12 amino acids.

The chain couples TRBV3-1 (or the pseudogene TRBV3-2) to TRBJ1-3; D gene unclear. V was shortened by 2 bases and J by 1 base, with 9 bases between the two germline ends. The CDR3 loop spans 15 amino acids. The germline V gene encodes CDR1 LGHDT and CDR2 YNNKEL (reference sequence). The CDR3 region has the DNA TGTGCCAGCAGCCAAATGAGTGGTTCTGGAAACACCATATATTTT. Its protein is CASSQMSGSGNTIYF.

The CDR3 bases are TGTGCCAGCAGTTACGGGGGGACCTCTGGAAACACCATATATTTT. Its protein product is CASSYGGTSGNTIYF. The rearrangement links TRBV6-5 to TRBJ1-3; a possible D gene is TRBD1 (5 bases). The V end was cut by 2 bases, the J end by 0 bases, with 8 bases between. In germline, CDR1 is MNHEY, CDR2 SVGAGI. The CDR3 runs to 15 residues.

This clone was detected only a few times. This chain links TRBV9 with TRBJ2-2; tentatively, D is TRBD1 (5 bases). With 4 bases removed from V and 5 bases from J, the gap between germline ends came to 12 bases. This CDR3 comprises 14 residues. Looked up from germline, CDR1 is SGDLS and CDR2 is YYNGEE. The CDR3 DNA is TGTGCCAGCAGCATCGACAGAGGAACCGGGGAGCTGTTTTTT. Translating it yields CASSIDRGTGELFF.

The chain uses TRBV24-1 and TRBJ2-5; the match to TRBD1 covers 10 bases. Germline V gives CDR1 KGHDR, CDR2 SFDVKD. J gave up 4 bases and V 4 bases, and 5 bases lay outside the gene matches. The CDR3 totals 15 residues. This CDR3 is CATSDTRTGGETQYF. The CDR3 nucleotides read TGTGCCACCAGTGACACCCGGACAGGGGGAGAGACCCAGTACTTC.

This rearrangement joins TRBV3-1 (or the pseudogene TRBV3-2) to TRBJ1-3; the match to TRBD1 covers 7 bases. V was pared by 4 bases and J by 0 bases, with 6 bases of the junction left unmatched. Germline assignment: CDR1 LGHDT and CDR2 YNNKEL (reference sequence). CDR3 size: 16 residues. The CDR3 sequence: CASSPRGSYSGNTIYF. CDR3 DNA sequence: TGTGCCAGCAGCCCCAGGGGGTCTTACTCTGGAAACACCATATATTTT.

Sample share makes this clone large (0.1 to 1%). This chain connects TRBV7-9 to TRBJ2-6; 7 bases are a match to TRBD1. Germline V CDR1 and CDR2: SEHNR, FQNEAQ (reference sequence). J gave up 7 bases and V 1 base, and 10 bases lay outside the gene matches. The CDR3 length is 17 residues. The CDR3: CASSLDGQVLFANVLTF. The CDR3 DNA is TGTGCCAGCAGCTTAGACGGACAGGTGCTTTTCGCCAACGTCCTGACTTTC.

The genes are TRBV9 and TRBJ2-3, with 16 bases matching TRBD2. Germline CDR1 SGDLS, CDR2 YYNGEE. The trim removed 3 bases at V and 5 bases at J, leaving 12 bases unmatched. The CDR3 contains 19 residues. CDR3 protein: CASSAPGTSGGASEDTQYF. In nucleotides, the CDR3 is TGTGCCAGCAGCGCCCCCGGGACTAGCGGGGGGGCTAGTGAAGATACGCAGTATTTT.

V gene TRBV19 combines with J gene TRBJ2-1; 8 nucleotides agree with TRBD2. CDR1 is LNHDA and CDR2 is SQIVND in the germline V gene (reference sequence). The CDR3 is made up of 14 amino acids. The V gene end was trimmed by 4 bases and the J gene end by 3 bases; junction bases not matched to a gene: 2. The CDR3 protein is CASSRTSYYNEQFF. The CDR3 region has the DNA TGTGCCAGTAGTAGGACTAGCTACTACAATGAGCAGTTCTTC.

This sequence joins TRBV6-6 and TRBJ1-2; D uncertain. Looked up from germline, CDR1 is MNHNY and CDR2 is SVGAGI (reference sequence). Trimming left V 6 bases short and J 6 bases short, with 11 bases between. The CDR3 is 12 residues long. The DNA of the CDR3 is TGTGCCAGCAGAGCGGGCACGGATGGCTACACCTTC. Residues: CASRAGTDGYTF.

This clone was seen more than once but under ten times. The chain carries TRBV19 and TRBJ1-5; no firm D call. V was shortened by 3 bases and J by 9 bases, with 12 bases between the two germline ends. CDR1 is LNHDA and CDR2 is SQIVND in the germline V gene (reference sequence). This CDR3 is built from 13 residues. The CDR3 reads CASSIWVGSPQHF. CDR3 coding DNA: TGTGCCAGTAGTATCTGGGTCGGGTCGCCCCAGCATTTT.

This clone turned up a few times. This chain uses TRBV2 with TRBJ1-4; 7 bases map to TRBD1. CDR3 length: 15 amino acids. V lost 6 bases, J lost 2 bases, and 6 bases stayed unmatched. Germline-derived CDR1 and CDR2 are SNHLY and FYNNEI. This CDR3 reads CASSPQGHTNEKLFF. CDR3 sequence (DNA): TGTGCCAGCAGCCCACAGGGGCATACTAATGAAAAACTGTTTTTT. Supplemented by reference TRBV2 and TRBJ1-4, the full variable domain reads EPEVTQTPSHQVTQMGQEVILRCVPISNHLYFYWYRQILGQKVEFLVSFYNNEISEKSEIFDDQFSVERPDGSNFTLKIRSTKLEDSAMYFCASSPQGHTNEKLFFGSGTQLSVL.

The sample holds one count of this clone. The chain's CDR3 is CASSFGTGDNEQFF. CDR3 bases: TGCGCCAGCAGCTTTGGCACAGGGGACAATGAGCAGTTCTTC. This chain joins TRBV5-1 and TRBJ2-1; 7 bases fit TRBD1. Trimming took 2 bases from V and 5 from J; bases not matched to a gene: 4. This CDR3 comprises 14 residues. Germline V gives CDR1 SGHRS, CDR2 YFSETQ.

The V and J genes are TRBV9 and TRBJ2-5; 10 positions agree with TRBD2. This CDR3 has 15 residues. V lost 0 bases and J lost 5; bases outside the gene matches: 4. The germline CDR1 and CDR2 sequences are SGDLS and YYNGEE. The CDR3 loop is CASSVGSLAGETQYF. The CDR3 nucleotides read TGTGCCAGCAGCGTAGGATCACTAGCGGGGGAGACCCAGTACTTC.

The CDR3 is CASSLELAGADTQYF. CDR3 DNA: TGCGCCAGCAGCTTGGAACTAGCGGGGGCGGATACGCAGTATTTT. The genes are TRBV5-1 and TRBJ2-3; the match to TRBD2 covers 11 bases. CDR1 SGHRS and CDR2 YFSETQ come from the germline V gene. This CDR3 region has 15 residues. Trimming at V came to 0 bases and at J to 6 bases, leaving 3 bases not matched to a gene.

This clone was observed once. This chain uses TRBV11-2 with TRBJ1-4, with 12 bases lining up with TRBD1. CDR3 size: 18 residues. Losses at the gene ends were 4 bases for V and 7 bases for J; bases not matched to a gene: 13. Germline V gene sequence: CDR1 SGHAT, CDR2 FQNNGV. The CDR3 protein is CASSSPGTGGVFGEKLFF. CDR3 sequence (DNA): TGTGCCAGCAGCTCCCCCGGGACAGGGGGCGTGTTTGGTGAAAAACTGTTTTTT. Full variable domain (rest looked up from reference TRBV11-2 and TRBJ1-4): EAGVAQSPRYKIIEKRQSVAFWCNPISGHATLYWYQQILGQGPKLLIQFQNNGVVDDSQLPKDRFSAERLKGVDSTLKIQPAKLEDSAVYLCASSSPGTGGVFGEKLFFGSGTQLSVL.